These T cell receptor beta chains were read from a single sample in a study of immune heterogeneity within non-small cell lung tumors. A single record per CDR3 protein comes from TCRdb applying MiXCR to the multiplex PCR reads. Of about 22,000 distinct CDR3 sequences in the sample, roughly 30% were seen once. Sequenced sample: lung tumor tissue. These receptors originate from a man in his forties with non-small cell lung cancer. Both conserved end residues are part of each CDR3. Size is omitted from some rows. Given values are once, few, many or a class for expanded clones.

J gene	CDR3 length	clone size	V gene	CDR3 protein
TRBJ2-3	17	few	TRBV30	CAWTKREVTLPTDTQYF
TRBJ2-2	14	few	TRBV7-3	CASSSSPLGGELFF
TRBJ2-7	14	medium-sized	TRBV12-3/TRBV12-4	CASSIQTEFYEQYF
TRBJ1-2	13	many	TRBV20-1	CSARGTGVDGYTF
TRBJ1-1	13	.	TRBV29-1	CSVSPRGGTEAFF
TRBJ2-7	14	medium-sized	TRBV6-5	CASSYYQGAGEQYF
TRBJ2-1	14	few	TRBV15	CATKVSGIYNEQFF
TRBJ2-1	16	many	TRBV28	CASSFSPGRRANEQFF
TRBJ2-7	19	medium-sized	TRBV6-6	CASSYQGLANHHTSYEQYF
TRBJ1-1	13	few	TRBV12-3/TRBV12-4	CASSQGRETEAFF
TRBJ2-1	12	few	TRBV18	CASSPQLNEQFF
TRBJ2-3	16	few	TRBV11-3	CASSLRGHTFTDTQYF
TRBJ2-7	13	.	TRBV11-3	CASSPSRSYEEYF
TRBJ1-2	12	few	TRBV29-1	CSVEEGGRGYTF
TRBJ2-7	12	many	TRBV11-2	CASSFAGREGYF
TRBJ2-7	15	many	TRBV20-1	CSARPRQGVSYEQYF
TRBJ2-7	12	many	TRBV6-1	CASSRQGYEQYF
TRBJ1-1	15	.	TRBV19	CASSTRQGRVPEAFF
TRBJ1-1	16	many	TRBV27	CARRPSPARTNTEAFF
TRBJ1-6	14	many	TRBV19	CASSLDRVDSPLHF
TRBJ2-5	13	.	TRBV6-1	CASSGDLRETQYF
TRBJ2-7	17	many	TRBV6-1	CASSDFRSGTVLYEQYF
TRBJ1-1	17	few	TRBV7-9	CASSFVATTTLNTEAFF
TRBJ1-5	17	medium-sized	TRBV6-2/TRBV6-3	CASRNPDTTGNNQPQHF
TRBJ2-3	15	.	TRBV20-1	CSASLASGSSDTQYF
TRBJ2-7	14	medium-sized	TRBV6-1	CASRTGHGRDEQYF
TRBJ2-7	11	medium-sized	TRBV20-1	CSAQTSYEQYF
TRBJ2-5	17	.	TRBV4-2	CASSPAARDLAGETQYF
TRBJ2-3	15	.	TRBV5-4	CASSLAAGSTDTQYF
TRBJ2-3	14	.	TRBV5-1	CASSLVGGEDTQYF
TRBJ2-5	16	.	TRBV27	CASSLVGVSGAETQYF
TRBJ1-2	16	few	TRBV18	CASSPPGQGSRYGYTF
TRBJ1-2	15	many	TRBV5-8	CASSLEGQRFYGYTF
TRBJ2-7	14	.	TRBV5-4	CASSWGGKTDEQYF
TRBJ1-2	14	.	TRBV12-3/TRBV12-4	CTSRLRDRSYGYTF
TRBJ1-1	14	many	TRBV6-1	CASSKGTRRTEAFF
TRBJ1-1	13	.	TRBV4-1	CASSQQGDTEAFF
TRBJ2-7	12	many	TRBV29-1	CSYLQGSYEQYF
TRBJ1-2	12	medium-sized	TRBV24-1	CATSDSNYGYTF
TRBJ1-1	14	few	TRBV18	CASSLDTFNTEAFF
TRBJ2-3	14	.	TRBV9	CVSSVGSPTDTQYF
TRBJ2-7	16	many	TRBV11-3	CASSLERGGGAYEQYF
TRBJ2-1	13	.	TRBV2	CASKVESYNEQFF
TRBJ2-1	13	many	TRBV24-1	CATSDGTVDEQFF
TRBJ2-2	14	many	TRBV20-1	CSAQRLAGTGELFF
TRBJ1-5	14	many	TRBV27	CASSLREGDQPQHF
TRBJ2-3	14	many	TRBV9	CASTPTGSTDTQYF
TRBJ2-7	12	.	TRBV5-4	CASILDSYEQYF
TRBJ1-2	14	few	TRBV4-2	CASSQGLRSYGYTF
TRBJ1-5	11	few	TRBV12-5	CASGTGRGLNF
TRBJ2-7	13	many	TRBV19	CASSSRESHEQYF
TRBJ1-1	11	few	TRBV2	CASPKGSEAFF
TRBJ2-1	17	medium-sized	TRBV2	CASSEKVLAGPGNEQFF